A selection of T cell receptor beta chains follows, all from one sample in a study of T cells in Graves' hyperthyroidism and ophthalmopathy. One entry per CDR3 protein results from TCRdb running MiXCR on the multiplex PCR reads. Of around 370,000 distinct CDR3 sequences in the sample, under 20% were seen once. The sequencing input was blood. The receptors were sampled from a man between 18 and 29 years old with Graves' ophthalmopathy. CDR3s include the opening cysteine and the closing phenylalanine or tryptophan. Fields, in order: V gene, D gene, clone size, J gene, CDR3 DNA, CDR3 protein. The D gene is left open where the match is weak. The size of a clone is reported for some rows only, either as once, few or many, or as a class for expanded clones.

TRBV7-9	-	few	TRBJ2-1	TGTGCCAACAGAGGGGACGCCAGCTCCTACAGTGAGCAGTTCTTC	CANRGDASSYSEQFF
TRBV28	TRBD1	few	TRBJ2-7	TGTGCCAGCAGCCCCGGACAGGAGCGGAACGAGCAGTACTTC	CASSPGQERNEQYF
TRBV3-1	-	few	TRBJ2-2	TGTGCCAGCAGCCAAGGGGAGGCCGGGGAGCTGTTTTTT	CASSQGEAGELFF
TRBV5-5	TRBD1	-	TRBJ2-2	TGTGCCAGCAGCAGTAGACCGGGACAGGGGGCGATGTATACCGGGGAGCTGTTTTTT	CASSSRPGQGAMYTGELFF
TRBV7-9	-	many	TRBJ2-1	TGTGCCAGCAGCTTAGAAGTATCTTCCAAAGTCGATGAGCAGTTCTTC	CASSLEVSSKVDEQFF
TRBV7-9	-	many	TRBJ2-7	TGTGCCAGCAGCCCCGGGCCAACCTACGAGCAGTACTTC	CASSPGPTYEQYF
TRBV12-3/TRBV12-4	-	many	TRBJ1-3	TGTGCCAGCAGTTTATCTCCCCGGGGAAACACCATATATTTT	CASSLSPRGNTIYF
TRBV11-1	TRBD2	many	TRBJ2-3	TGTGCCAGCAGCTTCGGTCTAGCGGGGGGGCTGGACTCATCAGATACGCAGTATTTT	CASSFGLAGGLDSSDTQYF
TRBV5-5	-	once	TRBJ1-4	TGTGCCAGCAGCTTACAGATTAGTGCAACTAATGAAAAACTGTTTTTT	CASSLQISATNEKLFF
TRBV18	TRBD1	few	TRBJ1-2	TGTGCCAGCTCACCAGCCCCAGACAGGGTAAATGGGTACACCTTC	CASSPAPDRVNGYTF
TRBV3-1	TRBD1	many	TRBJ2-7	TGTGCCAGCAGCCGACGGCCGGGACAGGGAGGCTACGAGCAGTACTTC	CASSRRPGQGGYEQYF
TRBV7-9	-	-	TRBJ1-4	TGTGCCAGCCGCGGGGGATATAATGAAAAACTGTTTTTT	CASRGGYNEKLFF
TRBV7-9	TRBD1	many	TRBJ2-1	TGTGCCAGCAGCCCCCTAGGCAGTCAGGGGGCCAACAATGAGCAGTTCTTC	CASSPLGSQGANNEQFF
TRBV5-1	-	many	TRBJ1-2	TGCGCCAGCAGCTCGACCGGGACCATGGACTATGGCTACACCTTC	CASSSTGTMDYGYTF
TRBV7-9	-	few	TRBJ1-5	TGTGCCAGCAGCTCCACAGGGATCAATCAGCCCCAGCATTTT	CASSSTGINQPQHF
TRBV20-1	-	many	TRBJ1-4	TGCAGTGCTAGAGATTGGGAGGCGGGCAATGAAAAACTGTTTTTT	CSARDWEAGNEKLFF
TRBV18	-	many	TRBJ1-2	TGTGCCAGCAGTCCCGACGGGTATGGCTACACCTTC	CASSPDGYGYTF
TRBV9	TRBD1	many	TRBJ2-2	TGTGCCAGCAGCGTAGCTACAGGGGGCACCGGGGAGCTGTTTTTT	CASSVATGGTGELFF
TRBV7-9	-	many	TRBJ2-1	TGTGCCAGCAGCCCCACGGCGAGCGGGTCACTCGGGGAGCAGTTCTTC	CASSPTASGSLGEQFF
TRBV15	TRBD1	few	TRBJ2-5	TGTGCCACTCGACAGGGACACCAAGAGACCCAGTACTTC	CATRQGHQETQYF
TRBV14	-	few	TRBJ2-3	TGTGCCAGCAGCCAAGGAACAGGGAGGCGCAGCACAGATACGCAGTATTTT	CASSQGTGRRSTDTQYF
TRBV20-1	-	many	TRBJ2-7	TGCAGTGCCAACTTACCGGGCAGCGACTCCTACGAGCAGTACTTC	CSANLPGSDSYEQYF
TRBV5-8	-	few	TRBJ1-2	TGTGCCAGCAGCTCGGAGGGGGTCTATGGCTACACCTTC	CASSSEGVYGYTF
TRBV11-2	TRBD1	-	TRBJ2-3	TGTGCCAGCAGCTCCAGGGGGTCCACAGATACGCAGTATTTT	CASSSRGSTDTQYF
TRBV7-3	-	-	TRBJ2-1	TGTGCCAGCAGCCTCCGGAAGGGTGAGCAGTTCTTC	CASSLRKGEQFF
TRBV12-3/TRBV12-4	-	few	TRBJ1-4	TGTGCCAGCAGTCGATCGGACGGGAATGAAAAACTGTTTTTT	CASSRSDGNEKLFF
TRBV20-1	-	-	TRBJ2-7	TGCAGTGCAGATGACCGGGACCAAACCTACGAGCAGTACTTC	CSADDRDQTYEQYF
TRBV5-1	-	-	TRBJ1-2	TGCGCCAGCAGACAAGACCGGACCTATGGCTACACCTTC	CASRQDRTYGYTF
TRBV14	-	-	TRBJ2-7	TGTGCCAGCAGCCGCACGGGCCTAACGGTCGATGAGCAGTACTTC	CASSRTGLTVDEQYF
TRBV19	TRBD1	few	TRBJ2-7	TGTGCCAGTAGTATTGACGGACAGGGCCCCTACGAGCAGTACTTC	CASSIDGQGPYEQYF
TRBV20-1	-	many	TRBJ2-2	TGCAGTGCTAGAAGGTTACAGGGAAGGTGGTCCGGGGAGCTGTTTTTT	CSARRLQGRWSGELFF
TRBV3-1	-	-	TRBJ2-2	TGTGCCAGCCGGCAGTCTAACACCGGGGAGCTGTTTTTT	CASRQSNTGELFF
TRBV20-1	TRBD1	few	TRBJ1-2	TGCAGTGCTAGAGTCCTCAAGACAGGGGGCGACTATAGCTACACCTTC	CSARVLKTGGDYSYTF
TRBV27	TRBD1	many	TRBJ2-1	TGTGCCAGCAGTTTTAACAGGGGCCATGAGCAGTTCTTC	CASSFNRGHEQFF
TRBV9	TRBD2	-	TRBJ2-1	TGTGCCAGCAGCGCCGCCCTTGGCGGGGGGGTCAATGAGCAGTTCTTC	CASSAALGGGVNEQFF
TRBV5-1	-	many	TRBJ1-6	TGCGCCAGCAGCTTGCCAACGGGCGGGGATTCACCCCTCCACTTT	CASSLPTGGDSPLHF
TRBV5-1	TRBD1	few	TRBJ2-5	TGCGCCAGCAGCTTGGGGGCCAGACAGGGGGCTCGAGAGACCCAGTACTTC	CASSLGARQGARETQYF
TRBV12-3/TRBV12-4	TRBD2	many	TRBJ2-7	TGTGCCAGCAGTGGCACGACTAGCGGGGGTTTCTCCTACGAGCAGTACTTC	CASSGTTSGGFSYEQYF
TRBV6-2/TRBV6-3	TRBD2	-	TRBJ2-7	TGTGCCAGCAGTGGGGTAGCGGGGGGAACCTACGAGCAGTACTTC	CASSGVAGGTYEQYF
TRBV6-1	-	few	TRBJ2-3	TGTGCCAGCAGCCACGACCGGGCAGATACGCAGTATTTT	CASSHDRADTQYF
TRBV7-9	TRBD1	many	TRBJ1-2	TGTGCCAGCAGCTTAGGGACAGGGGATTATGGCTACACCTTC	CASSLGTGDYGYTF
TRBV11-2	-	many	TRBJ2-2	TGTGCCAGCAGCTTAGGGGTATTGAGTCCCGGGGAGCTGTTTTTT	CASSLGVLSPGELFF
TRBV27	-	-	TRBJ2-2	TGTGCCAGCAGTCCTACTAAGCCCACCGGGGAGCTGTTTTTT	CASSPTKPTGELFF
TRBV6-1	-	many	TRBJ1-6	TGTGCCATCGCGGCGGGGAGCTCCTATAATTCACCCCTCCACTTT	CAIAAGSSYNSPLHF
TRBV12-3/TRBV12-4	TRBD1	many	TRBJ1-5	TGTGCCAGCAGTCCGAACCCCGGGACAGGGAGCAATCAGCCCCAGCATTTT	CASSPNPGTGSNQPQHF
TRBV20-1	-	many	TRBJ2-3	TGCAGTGCTACTATTGGCGGGACTAGCACAGATACGCAGTATTTT	CSATIGGTSTDTQYF
TRBV28	-	-	TRBJ1-6	TGTGCCAGCAGTTTGCCGGGGAGCTCCTATAATTCACCCCTCCACTTT	CASSLPGSSYNSPLHF
TRBV9	-	-	TRBJ1-1	TGTGCCAGCAGCGTAGATGGGGGAACTGAAGCTTTCTTT	CASSVDGGTEAFF
TRBV7-8	-	many	TRBJ2-7	TGTGCCAGCAGCTTAGTTGGCCCAGACTACGAGCAGTACTTC	CASSLVGPDYEQYF
TRBV7-9	-	few	TRBJ1-1	TGTGCCAGCAGCGGAGGAGGGGTCAGGGACACTGAAGCTTTCTTT	CASSGGGVRDTEAFF
TRBV10-3	-	few	TRBJ1-4	TGTGCCATCAGTAACCTCGACAGTGGGGGTGAAAAACTGTTTTTT	CAISNLDSGGEKLFF
TRBV5-6	-	many	TRBJ2-1	TGTGCCAGCAGCTTGGCCTCGCGGGGCTCATACAATGAGCAGTTCTTC	CASSLASRGSYNEQFF
TRBV3-1	-	many	TRBJ2-5	TGTGCCAGCAGCCAAGATTCGACAGCTAGTCAGACCCAGTACTTC	CASSQDSTASQTQYF
TRBV24-1	-	many	TRBJ1-1	TGTGCCACCCGGGGGAGCGTGGACACTGAAGCTTTCTTT	CATRGSVDTEAFF
TRBV20-1	-	many	TRBJ1-2	TGCAGTGCAGCTTGGGTGCAAAGCTATGGCTACACCTTC	CSAAWVQSYGYTF
TRBV19	-	few	TRBJ1-5	TGTGCCAGTAGGGGTTCAGGGCCAATTTATAGCAATCAGCCCCAGCATTTT	CASRGSGPIYSNQPQHF
TRBV19	TRBD1	-	TRBJ1-2	TGTGCCAGCATAGGGACAGCGCGAAGCTACACCTTC	CASIGTARSYTF